This T cell receptor (beta chain) was recovered during a study of cytomegalovirus exposure and HLA in healthy donors. CDR1 is SGHNT, CDR2 YYREEE, per germline (reference sequence). V dropped 9 bases and J dropped 1; count of bases not matched to a gene: 15. This CDR3 region has 17 residues. TCRdb's copy holds only in-frame clones and misses some; the assay was immunoSEQ multiplex PCR. This sample carries 160,000 or so clones, 86% of them seen once, and the ten largest clones take 2.7%. Sequences were obtained from PBMCs. V is TRBV5-4 and J is TRBJ2-1; 8 bases line up with TRBD1. The clonotype originates from a man between 18 and 35 years old in good health and CMV-seropositive. The CDR3 is CANTSGARQGSYNEQFF. The CDR3 DNA is TGTGCCAACACATCTGGGGCGAGACAGGGGTCCTACAATGAGCAGTTCTTC.